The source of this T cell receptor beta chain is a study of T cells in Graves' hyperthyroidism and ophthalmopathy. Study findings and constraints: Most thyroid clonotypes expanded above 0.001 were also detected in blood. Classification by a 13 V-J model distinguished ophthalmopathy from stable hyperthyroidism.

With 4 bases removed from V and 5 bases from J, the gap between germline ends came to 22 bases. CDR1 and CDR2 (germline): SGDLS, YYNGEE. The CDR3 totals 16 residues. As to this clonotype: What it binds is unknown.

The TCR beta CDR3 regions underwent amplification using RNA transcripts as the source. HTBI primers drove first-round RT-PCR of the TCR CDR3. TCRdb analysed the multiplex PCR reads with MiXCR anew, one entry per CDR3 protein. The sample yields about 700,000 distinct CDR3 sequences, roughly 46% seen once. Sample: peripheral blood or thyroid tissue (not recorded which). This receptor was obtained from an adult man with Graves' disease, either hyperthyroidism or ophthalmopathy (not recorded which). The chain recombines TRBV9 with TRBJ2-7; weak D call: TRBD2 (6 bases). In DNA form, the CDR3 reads TGTGCCAGCAGCCATGTTAGCGGAGACTTAAGGAACGAGCAGTACTTC. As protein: CASSHVSGDLRNEQYF.